This note documents a single TCR beta chain sequence. The antigen remains undetermined. These data originate in a study of cytomegalovirus exposure and HLA in healthy donors. Study as a whole: An earlier analysis found 117 million unique TCR beta sequences from around 180 million T cells. Notes on the study in general: Cytomegalovirus-associated status was assigned to approximately 160 TCR beta chains.

With 60 Vbeta and 13 Jbeta primers, the PCR was carried out. In the original workflow: Roughly 80 million unique TCR beta chains, about 11 million of them shared, were counted by a later analysis. Sequencing used immunoSEQ multiplex PCR; TCRdb keeps in-frame clones, though not all of them. The DNA gave D and trimming, while V, J and clone size come from that table. The sample includes approximately 180,000 clones, around 81% seen only once; the top ten take about 1.7%. Healthy bone marrow donors formed the donor group. The CDR3 runs to 13 residues. The germline V gene encodes CDR1 MDHEN and CDR2 SYDVKM. Trimming pared 1 base from V and 4 bases from J, leaving 7 bases between.

J is TRBJ1-2 and V is TRBV28; D may be TRBD1 (6 bases). The TCR originated in a man aged 18 to 30 in good health and CMV-seronegative. The specimen sequenced was PBMCs. CDR3 amino acids: CASSLSGAYGYTF. Here the CDR3 DNA reads TGTGCCAGCAGTTTATCAGGGGCCTATGGCTACACCTTC.